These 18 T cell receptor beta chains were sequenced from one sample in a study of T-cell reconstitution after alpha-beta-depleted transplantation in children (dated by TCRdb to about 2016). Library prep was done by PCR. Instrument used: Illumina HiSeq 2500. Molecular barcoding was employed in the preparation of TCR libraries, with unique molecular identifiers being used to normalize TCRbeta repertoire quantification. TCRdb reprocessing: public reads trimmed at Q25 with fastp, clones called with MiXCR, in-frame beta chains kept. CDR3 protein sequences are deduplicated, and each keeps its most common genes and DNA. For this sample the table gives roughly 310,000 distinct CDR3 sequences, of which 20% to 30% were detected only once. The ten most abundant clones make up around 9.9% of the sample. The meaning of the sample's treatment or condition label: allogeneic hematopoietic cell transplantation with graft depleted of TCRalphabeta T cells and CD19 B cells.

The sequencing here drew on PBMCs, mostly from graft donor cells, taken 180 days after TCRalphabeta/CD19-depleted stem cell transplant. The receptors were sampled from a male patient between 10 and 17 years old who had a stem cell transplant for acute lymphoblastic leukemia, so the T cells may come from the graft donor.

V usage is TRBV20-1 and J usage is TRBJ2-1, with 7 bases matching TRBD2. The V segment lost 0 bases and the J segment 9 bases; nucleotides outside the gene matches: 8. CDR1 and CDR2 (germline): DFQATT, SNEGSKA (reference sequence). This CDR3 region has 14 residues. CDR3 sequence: CSARDPRSGAEQFF. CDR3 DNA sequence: TGCAGTGCTAGAGATCCCCGCAGCGGGGCTGAGCAGTTCTTC.

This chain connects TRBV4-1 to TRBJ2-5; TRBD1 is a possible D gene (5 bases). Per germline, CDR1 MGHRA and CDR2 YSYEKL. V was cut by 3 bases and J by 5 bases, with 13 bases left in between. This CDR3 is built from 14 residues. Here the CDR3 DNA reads TGCGCCAGCAGCCATGCAGGGATACAGGAGACCCAGTACTTC. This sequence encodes CASSHAGIQETQYF.

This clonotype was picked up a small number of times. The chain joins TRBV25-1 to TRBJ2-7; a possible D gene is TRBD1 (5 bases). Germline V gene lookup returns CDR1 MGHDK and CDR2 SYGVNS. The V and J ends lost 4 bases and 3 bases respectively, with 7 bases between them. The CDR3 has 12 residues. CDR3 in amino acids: CASSVDSYEQYF. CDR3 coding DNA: TGTGCCAGCAGTGTCGACAGCTACGAGCAGTACTTC.

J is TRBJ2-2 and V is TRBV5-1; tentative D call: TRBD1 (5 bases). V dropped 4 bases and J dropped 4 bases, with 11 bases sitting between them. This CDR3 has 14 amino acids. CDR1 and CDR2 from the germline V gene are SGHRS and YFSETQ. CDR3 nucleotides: TGCGCCAGCAGCCCAACGACAGCCACCGGGGAGCTGTTTTTT. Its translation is CASSPTTATGELFF.

In DNA form, the CDR3 reads TGTGCCATCAGTGAGGGACTCCGTTGGGAGACCCAGTACTTC. Amino acids: CAISEGLRWETQYF. The chain is built from TRBV10-3 and TRBJ2-5, with D possibly being TRBD2 (5 bases). From germline, CDR1 is ENHRY and CDR2 SYGVKD. The CDR3 has 14 amino acids. The V end was cut by 2 bases, the J end by 5 bases, with 12 bases between.

Here the CDR3 reads CATSRRSGSNNEQFF. The CDR3 coding sequence is TGTGCCACCAGCAGAAGGAGCGGGAGTAACAATGAGCAGTTCTTC. The genes are TRBV15 and TRBJ2-1; the match to TRBD2 covers 8 bases. Germline V gives CDR1 LNHNV, CDR2 YYDKDF (reference sequence). The CDR3 is made up of 15 amino acids. Trimming at V came to 2 bases and at J to 5 bases, leaving 5 bases not matched to a gene.

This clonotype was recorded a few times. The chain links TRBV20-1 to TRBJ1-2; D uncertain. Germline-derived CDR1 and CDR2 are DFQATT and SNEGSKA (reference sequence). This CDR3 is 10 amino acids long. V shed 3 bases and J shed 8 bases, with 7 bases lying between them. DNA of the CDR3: TGCAGTGCTAGCGCATCAGGCTACACCTTC. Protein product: CSASASGYTF.

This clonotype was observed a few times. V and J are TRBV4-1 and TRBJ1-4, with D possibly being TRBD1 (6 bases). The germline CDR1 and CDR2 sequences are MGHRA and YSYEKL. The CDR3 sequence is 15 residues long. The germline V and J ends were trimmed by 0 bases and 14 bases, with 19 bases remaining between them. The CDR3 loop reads CASSQDRQGPSSLFF. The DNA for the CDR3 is TGCGCCAGCAGCCAAGATCGGCAGGGGCCCTCATCCCTGTTTTTT.

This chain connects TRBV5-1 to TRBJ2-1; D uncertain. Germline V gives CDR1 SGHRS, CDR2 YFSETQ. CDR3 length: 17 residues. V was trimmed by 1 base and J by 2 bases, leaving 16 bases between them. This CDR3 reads CASSLKAPPIPYNEQFF. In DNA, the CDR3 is TGCGCCAGCAGCTTGAAGGCCCCCCCTATTCCCTACAATGAGCAGTTCTTC.

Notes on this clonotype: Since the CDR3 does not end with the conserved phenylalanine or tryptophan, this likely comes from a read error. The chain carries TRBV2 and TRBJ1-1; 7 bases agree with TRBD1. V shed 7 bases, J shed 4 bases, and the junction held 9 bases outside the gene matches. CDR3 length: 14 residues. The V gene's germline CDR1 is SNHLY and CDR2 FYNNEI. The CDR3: CASTRQGAGTEAFY. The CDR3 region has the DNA TGTGCCAGCACGAGACAGGGAGCTGGCACTGAAGCTTTCTAT.

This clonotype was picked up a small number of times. The CDR3 nucleotides read TGTGCCAGCAGTGAACCCGGACAGGGCCTCTACGAGCAGTACTTC. Its translation: CASSEPGQGLYEQYF. V and J are TRBV25-1 and TRBJ2-7, with 8 positions matching TRBD1. From germline, CDR1 is MGHDK and CDR2 SYGVNS. Trimming at V came to 2 bases and at J to 3 bases, leaving 6 bases not matched to a gene. This CDR3 contains 15 residues.

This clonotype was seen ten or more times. CDR3 nucleotide sequence: TGTGCCAGCAGTTACTCGCCCCGGGACAGATTTTACAATGAGCAGTTCTTC. Encoded protein: CASSYSPRDRFYNEQFF. The chain carries TRBV6-5 and TRBJ2-1, with TRBD1 matching over 7 bases. Germline V gives CDR1 MNHEY, CDR2 SVGAGI. The CDR3 is 17 amino acids. Unmatched junction bases numbered 9, after V lost 0 bases and J lost 4 bases.

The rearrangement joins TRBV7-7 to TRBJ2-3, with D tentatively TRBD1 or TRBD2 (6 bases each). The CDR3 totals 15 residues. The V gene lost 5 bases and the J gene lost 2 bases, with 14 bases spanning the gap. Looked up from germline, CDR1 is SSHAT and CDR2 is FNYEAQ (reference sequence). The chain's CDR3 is CASSPGAYHTDTQYF. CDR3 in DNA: TGTGCCAGCAGCCCGGGGGCCTATCACACAGATACGCAGTATTTT.

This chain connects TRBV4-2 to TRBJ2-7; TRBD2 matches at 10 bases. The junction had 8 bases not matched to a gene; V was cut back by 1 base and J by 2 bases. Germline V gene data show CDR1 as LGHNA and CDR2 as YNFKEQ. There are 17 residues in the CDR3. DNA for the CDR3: TGTGCCAGCAGCCAAGTAGCCGGGACTAGCGTTCCCTACGAGCAGTACTTC. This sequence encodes CASSQVAGTSVPYEQYF.

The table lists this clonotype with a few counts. Written as DNA, the CDR3 is TGTGCCAGCAGCTTAGCTGGGGTAAAAGAGACCCAGTACTTC. Translation gives CASSLAGVKETQYF. The genes are TRBV7-2 and TRBJ2-5; D ambiguous. CDR3 length: 14 residues. Germline V gene lookup returns CDR1 SGHTA and CDR2 FQGNSA. Trimming removed 0 bases from V and 3 bases from J, with 8 bases in between.

The CDR3 sequence is CSARGQGATDTQYF. CDR3 in DNA: TGCAGTGCTAGAGGGCAGGGGGCAACAGATACGCAGTATTTT. This rearrangement joins TRBV20-1 to TRBJ2-3; 8 bases fit TRBD1. This CDR3 is built from 14 residues. V lost 1 base to trimming and J lost 3 bases; unmatched junction nucleotides: 3. CDR1 and CDR2 (germline): DFQATT, SNEGSKA (reference sequence).

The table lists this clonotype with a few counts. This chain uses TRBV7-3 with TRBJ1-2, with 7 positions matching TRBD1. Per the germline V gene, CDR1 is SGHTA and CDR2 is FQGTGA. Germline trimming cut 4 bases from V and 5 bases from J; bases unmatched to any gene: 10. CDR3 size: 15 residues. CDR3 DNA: TGTGCCAGCAGCTCCCGAACAGGGGTCGCTTATGGCTACACCTTC. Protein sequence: CASSSRTGVAYGYTF.

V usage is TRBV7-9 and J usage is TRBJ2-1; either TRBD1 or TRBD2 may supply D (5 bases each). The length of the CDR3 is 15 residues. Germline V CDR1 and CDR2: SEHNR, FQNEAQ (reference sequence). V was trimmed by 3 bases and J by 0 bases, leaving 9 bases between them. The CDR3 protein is CASSFPGPSYNEQFF. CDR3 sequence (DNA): TGTGCCAGCAGCTTTCCGGGACCCTCCTACAATGAGCAGTTCTTC.